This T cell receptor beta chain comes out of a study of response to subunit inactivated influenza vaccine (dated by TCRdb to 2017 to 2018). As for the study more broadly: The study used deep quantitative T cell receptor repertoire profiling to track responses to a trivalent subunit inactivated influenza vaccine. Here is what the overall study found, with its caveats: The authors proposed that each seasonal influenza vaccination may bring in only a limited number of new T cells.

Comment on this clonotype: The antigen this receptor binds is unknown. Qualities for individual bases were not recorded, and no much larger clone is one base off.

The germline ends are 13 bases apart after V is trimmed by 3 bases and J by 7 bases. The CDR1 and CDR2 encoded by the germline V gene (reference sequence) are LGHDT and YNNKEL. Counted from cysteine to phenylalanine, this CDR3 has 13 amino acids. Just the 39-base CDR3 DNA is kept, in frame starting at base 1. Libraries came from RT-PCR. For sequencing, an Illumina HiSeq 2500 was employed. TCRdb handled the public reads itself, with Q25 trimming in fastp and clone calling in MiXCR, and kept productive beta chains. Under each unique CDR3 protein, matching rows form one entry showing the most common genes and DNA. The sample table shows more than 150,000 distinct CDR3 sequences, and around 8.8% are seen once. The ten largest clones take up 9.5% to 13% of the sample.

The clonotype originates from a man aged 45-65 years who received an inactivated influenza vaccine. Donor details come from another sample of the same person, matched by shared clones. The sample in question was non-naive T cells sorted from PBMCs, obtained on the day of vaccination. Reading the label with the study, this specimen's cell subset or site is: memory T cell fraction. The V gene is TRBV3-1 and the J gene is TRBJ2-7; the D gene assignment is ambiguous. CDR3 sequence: CASSQLALGEQYF. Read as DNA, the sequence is TGTGCCAGCAGCCAGTTGGCGTTGGGAGAGCAGTACTTC.